The 21 T cell receptor beta chains below come from one sample, sequenced in a study of a mutant IDH1 vaccine in newly diagnosed glioma. Profiling relied on immunoSEQ multiplex PCR, and the TCRdb table lists in-frame clones only, not all of them. The table includes 60,000 to 65,000 clones, roughly 79% detected once. For these TCRs, the target antigens are not known. Time point in this sample: week 35, safety follow-up. Each dose of the vaccine consisted of 300 ug of mutant IDH1 20-mer peptide, with topical imiquimod. The source was PBMCs, collected from a glioma patient whose treatment included an IDH1 peptide vaccine. The receptors originated from a man aged 35 to 55 with glioma.

V gene TRBV6-1 combines with J gene TRBJ1-6; D not resolved. In germline, CDR1 is MNHNS, CDR2 SASEGT. V lost 0 bases and J lost 10, with 4 bases in between. This CDR3 comprises 12 residues. The CDR3 protein is CASSEAYSPLHF. In DNA form, the CDR3 reads TGTGCCAGCAGTGAAGCATACTCACCCCTCCACTTT.

A single count supports this clone. The J gene is TRBJ2-2, the V gene TRBV7-6; 7 bases line up with TRBD1. This CDR3 contains 12 residues. V shed 4 bases and J 8 bases; nucleotides not matched to a gene: 1. CDR1 is SGHVS and CDR2 is FNYEAQ in the germline V gene. CDR3 region: CASSSQGGELFF. CDR3 bases: TGTGCCAGCAGCTCACAGGGGGGGGAGCTGTTTTTT.

The V gene is TRBV5-5, the J gene TRBJ1-4; the D is unclear. Germline CDR1 reads SGHKS; CDR2 reads YYEKEE (reference sequence). CDR3 length equals 17 residues. Between the trimmed V and J ends, which lost 1 base and 0 bases, there was a span of 13 bases. CDR3 loop: CASSLLPSSATNEKLFF. CDR3 sequence (DNA): TGTGCCAGCAGCTTGCTCCCCTCAAGTGCAACTAATGAAAAACTGTTTTTT.

This sequence joins TRBV30 and TRBJ1-2, with TRBD1 as a possible D gene (5 bases). The CDR3 spans 13 residues. Trimming took 7 bases from V and 1 from J, leaving 13 bases between them. From germline, CDR1 is GTSNPN and CDR2 SVGIG (reference sequence). The CDR3 DNA follows: TGTGCCTATCTATCTCAGGGTAACTATGGCTACACCTTC. It is translated as CAYLSQGNYGYTF.

A remark on this clone: Other DNA sequences of this sample code for an identical CDR3. The V gene is TRBV30, the J gene TRBJ2-6, with D unclear. The CDR3 totals 13 residues. The V end was cut by 3 bases, the J end by 0 bases, with 3 bases between. Looked up from germline, CDR1 is GTSNPN and CDR2 is SVGIG (reference sequence). DNA of the CDR3: TGTGCCTGGAGGGGCTCTGGGGCCAACGTCCTGACTTTC. Translation gives CAWRGSGANVLTF.

Points on this clone: The junction does not match germline at one end; this may be a read error. The chain couples TRBV7-7 to TRBJ2-5; D gene ambiguous. CDR1 SSHAT and CDR2 FNYEAQ come from the germline V gene (reference sequence). The CDR3 is 13 residues long. This CDR3 is CASSSTGLETQYF. Here the CDR3 DNA reads TGTGCTAGCAGCTCGACTGGGCTTGAGACCCAGTACTTC.

The rearrangement links TRBV6-1 to TRBJ1-1, with D maybe TRBD1 (5 bases). CDR3 length: 14 amino acids. The germline CDR1 and CDR2 sequences are MNHNS and SASEGT. With 7 bases removed from V and 5 bases from J, the gap between germline ends came to 17 bases. The CDR3 sequence: CASNRLSGGTEAFF. The CDR3 nucleotides are TGTGCCAGCAACCGGCTCTCGGGGGGAACTGAAGCTTTCTTT.

This clone is medium-sized in the sample. J is TRBJ2-2 and V is TRBV4-2; D may be TRBD1 (6 bases). V was trimmed by 4 bases and J by 7 bases, leaving 13 bases between them. Germline V gene data show CDR1 as LGHNA and CDR2 as YNFKEQ. The CDR3 runs 14 residues. The CDR3 region is CASSPTRGYGELFF. The CDR3 nucleotides are TGTGCCAGCAGCCCAACTAGGGGGTACGGGGAGCTGTTTTTT.

The chain combines TRBV29-1 with TRBJ2-1, with 8 nucleotides matching TRBD2. The junction had 8 bases not matched to a gene; V was cut back by 0 bases and J by 4 bases. Per the germline V gene, CDR1 is SQVTM and CDR2 is ANQGSEA. CDR3 length: 16 amino acids. The chain's CDR3 is CSVEDPQRETYNEQFF. The CDR3 region has the DNA TGCAGCGTTGAAGATCCCCAGCGGGAGACTTACAATGAGCAGTTCTTC.

The rearrangement links TRBV4-2 to TRBJ1-3, with 9 bases lining up with TRBD1. The CDR3 has 16 amino acids. Germline trimming cut 2 bases from V and 3 bases from J; bases unmatched to any gene: 5. Germline V CDR1 and CDR2: LGHNA, YNFKEQ. CDR3 DNA sequence: TGTGCCAGCAGCCAAATGGACAGGGGAGATGGAAACACCATATATTTT. It codes for CASSQMDRGDGNTIYF.

V is TRBV29-1 and J is TRBJ1-4, with TRBD1 matching over 7 bases. From germline, CDR1 is SQVTM and CDR2 ANQGSEA. The CDR3 loop spans 12 amino acids. Losses at the gene ends were 5 bases for V and 7 bases for J; bases not matched to a gene: 4. In DNA form, the CDR3 reads TGCAGCGTTAGGGCAGGGGGTGAAAAACTGTTTTTT. Its protein is CSVRAGGEKLFF.

V is TRBV5-4 and J is TRBJ1-2, with TRBD1 matching 8 bases. Per the germline V gene, CDR1 is SGHNT and CDR2 is YYREEE (reference sequence). This CDR3 is 17 amino acids long. V lost 3 bases to trimming and J lost 8 bases; unmatched junction nucleotides: 18. The CDR3 bases are TGTGCCAGCAGCTCTCCGCGACAGGGGACCCCCATGAGCGGCTACACCTTC. This sequence encodes CASSSPRQGTPMSGYTF. Filled out from reference TRBV5-4 and TRBJ1-2, the complete variable domain reads ETGVTQSPTHLIKTRGQQVTLRCSSQSGHNTVSWYQQALGQGPQFIFQYYREEENGRGNFPPRFSGLQFPNYSSELNVNALELDDSALYLCASSSPRQGTPMSGYTFGSGTRLTVV.

V gene TRBV7-9 combines with J gene TRBJ1-1, with no clear D. V gave up 3 bases and J gave up 0 bases, with 8 bases separating them. Germline CDR1 and CDR2: SEHNR and FQNEAQ (reference sequence). The CDR3 contains 14 residues. CDR3 nucleotides: TGTGCCAGCAGCTTTATAGGGTTGAACACTGAAGCTTTCTTT. Residues: CASSFIGLNTEAFF.

The genes are TRBV30 and TRBJ1-6, with D tentatively TRBD1 (5 bases). Trimming removed 1 base at V and 4 bases at J, with 11 bases between. The CDR3 is 15 residues long. Per germline, CDR1 GTSNPN and CDR2 SVGIG (reference sequence). CDR3 region: CAWSAPGRYNSPLHF. DNA for the CDR3: TGTGCCTGGAGTGCCCCAGGGAGATATAATTCACCCCTCCACTTT.

V is TRBV12-5 and J is TRBJ1-6, with 7 bases that match TRBD1. J was trimmed by 9 bases and V by 6 bases; bases with no gene match: 11. This CDR3 is 15 amino acids long. CDR1 is LGHNT, CDR2 FRNRAP, per germline. The CDR3 region has the DNA TGTGCTAGTGGGAAGACAGGGAGGATGGCTTCACCCCTCCACTTT. As protein: CASGKTGRMASPLHF.

J is TRBJ2-3 and V is TRBV5-1, with D perhaps being TRBD1 or TRBD2 (5 bases each). This CDR3 contains 16 residues. V was cut by 3 bases and J by 0 bases, with 14 bases left in between. CDR1 SGHRS and CDR2 YFSETQ come from the germline V gene. For the CDR3, the DNA is TGCGCCAGCAGCTCCGGGACCGCCGTTAGCACAGATACGCAGTATTTT. Translation: CASSSGTAVSTDTQYF.

Points on this clone: The same CDR3 arises from other DNA sequences in this sample as well. This CDR3 reads CASSSLSGANVLTF. Written as DNA, the CDR3 is TGTGCCAGCAGTTCCCTCTCTGGGGCCAACGTCCTGACTTTC. This chain joins TRBV27 and TRBJ2-6; D is unresolved. V lost 4 bases, J lost 0 bases, and 4 bases lay in between. The germline CDR1 and CDR2 sequences are MNHEY and SMNVEV (reference sequence). This CDR3 contains 14 residues.

The genes are TRBV5-1 and TRBJ1-2, with D perhaps TRBD1 (5 bases). Trimming removed 0 bases from V and 1 base from J, with 13 bases in between. The germline V gene encodes CDR1 SGHRS and CDR2 YFSETQ. This CDR3 is built from 16 residues. DNA of the CDR3: TGCGCCAGCAGCTTGGAACTGGGGCAGCATAACTATGGCTACACCTTC. Amino acid sequence: CASSLELGQHNYGYTF. Full variable domain (missing parts from reference TRBV5-1 and TRBJ1-2): KAGVTQTPRYLIKTRGQQVTLSCSPISGHRSVSWYQQTPGQGLQFLFEYFSETQRNKGNFPGRFSGRQFSNSRSEMNVSTLELGDSALYLCASSLELGQHNYGYTFGSGTRLTVV.

The gene calls are TRBV16 and TRBJ2-2; D unclear. Trimming pared 3 bases from V and 0 bases from J, leaving 8 bases between. The CDR3 runs 15 residues. Germline CDR1 KGHSY, CDR2 FQNENV. CDR3 nucleotides: TGTGCCAGCAGCCAGCGGCAGACGAACACCGGGGAGCTGTTTTTT. It translates to CASSQRQTNTGELFF.

This chain uses TRBV27 with TRBJ2-4, with D unclear. Per germline, CDR1 MNHEY and CDR2 SMNVEV (reference sequence). The CDR3 extends over 15 amino acids. Trimming pared 2 bases from V and 4 bases from J, leaving 12 bases between. Written as DNA, the CDR3 is TGTGCCAGCAGTTTACGCGGCAGTTTTAAAAACATTCAGTACTTC. The encoded protein is CASSLRGSFKNIQYF.

The V call is TRBV15, the J call TRBJ2-3; 8 nucleotides align to TRBD1. V shed 0 bases, J shed 8 bases, and the junction held 10 bases outside the gene matches. CDR3 size: 16 residues. Germline V gene lookup returns CDR1 LNHNV and CDR2 YYDKDF (reference sequence). The CDR3: CATSRERPGGKGTQYF. In DNA, the CDR3 is TGTGCCACCAGCAGAGAGCGGCCAGGGGGCAAGGGTACGCAGTATTTT.